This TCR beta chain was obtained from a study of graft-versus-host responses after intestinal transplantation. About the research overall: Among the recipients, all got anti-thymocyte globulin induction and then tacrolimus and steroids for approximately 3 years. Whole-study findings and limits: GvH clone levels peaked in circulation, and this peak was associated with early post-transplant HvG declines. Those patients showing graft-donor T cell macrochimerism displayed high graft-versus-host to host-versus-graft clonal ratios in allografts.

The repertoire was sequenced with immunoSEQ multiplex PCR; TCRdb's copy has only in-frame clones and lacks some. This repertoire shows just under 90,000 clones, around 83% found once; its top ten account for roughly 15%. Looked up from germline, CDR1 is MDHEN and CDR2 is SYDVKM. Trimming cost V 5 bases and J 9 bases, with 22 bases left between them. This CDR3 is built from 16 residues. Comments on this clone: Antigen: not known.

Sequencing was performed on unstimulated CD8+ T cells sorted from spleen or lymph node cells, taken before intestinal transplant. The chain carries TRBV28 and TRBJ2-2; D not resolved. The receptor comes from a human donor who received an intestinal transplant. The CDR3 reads CASSPLARGKRWELFF. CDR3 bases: TGTGCCAGCAGTCCATTAGCACGAGGAAAACGATGGGAGCTGTTTTTT.